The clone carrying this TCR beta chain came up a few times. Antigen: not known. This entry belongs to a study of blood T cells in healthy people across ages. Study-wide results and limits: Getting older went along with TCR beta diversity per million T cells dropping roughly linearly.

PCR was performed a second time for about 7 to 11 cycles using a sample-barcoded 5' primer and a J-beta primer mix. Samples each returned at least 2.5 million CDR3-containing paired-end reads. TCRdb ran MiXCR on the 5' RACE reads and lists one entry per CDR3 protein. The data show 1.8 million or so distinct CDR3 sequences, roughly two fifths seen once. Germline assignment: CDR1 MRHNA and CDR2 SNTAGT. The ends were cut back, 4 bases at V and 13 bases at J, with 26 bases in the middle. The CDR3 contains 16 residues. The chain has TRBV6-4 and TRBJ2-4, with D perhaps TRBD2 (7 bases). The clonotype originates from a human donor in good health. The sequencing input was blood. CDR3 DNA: TGTGCCAGCAGTGCCGTCGCGGGGGTAGGGGGTAATGAGCAGTACTTC. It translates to CASSAVAGVGGNEQYF.